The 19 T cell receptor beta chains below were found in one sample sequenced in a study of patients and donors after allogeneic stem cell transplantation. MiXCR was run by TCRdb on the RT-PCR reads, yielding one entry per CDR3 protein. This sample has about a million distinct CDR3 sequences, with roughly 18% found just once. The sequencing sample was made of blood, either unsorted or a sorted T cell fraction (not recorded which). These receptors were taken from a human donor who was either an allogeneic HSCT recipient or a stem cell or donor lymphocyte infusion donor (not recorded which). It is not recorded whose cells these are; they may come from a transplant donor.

CDR3 region: CAWSVSRAGELFF. In DNA form, the CDR3 reads TGTGCCTGGAGTGTATCACGGGCCGGGGAGCTGTTTTTT. The chain carries TRBV30 and TRBJ2-2; D unresolved. The CDR3 extends over 13 amino acids. V was cut by 0 bases and J by 6 bases, with 8 bases left in between. Germline loops: CDR1 GTSNPN, CDR2 SVGIG (reference sequence).

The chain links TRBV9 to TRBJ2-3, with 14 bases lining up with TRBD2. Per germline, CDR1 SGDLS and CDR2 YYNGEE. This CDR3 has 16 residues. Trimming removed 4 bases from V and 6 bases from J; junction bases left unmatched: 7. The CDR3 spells CASSPGLAGGQDTQYF. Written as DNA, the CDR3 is TGTGCCAGCAGCCCCGGACTAGCGGGGGGTCAGGATACGCAGTATTTT.

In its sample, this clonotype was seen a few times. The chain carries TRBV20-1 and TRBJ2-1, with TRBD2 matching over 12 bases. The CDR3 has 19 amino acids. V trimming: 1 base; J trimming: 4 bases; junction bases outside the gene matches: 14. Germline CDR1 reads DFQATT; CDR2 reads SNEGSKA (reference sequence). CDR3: CSARALAPSGRAVYNEQFF. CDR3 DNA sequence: TGCAGTGCTAGAGCCCTGGCGCCTAGCGGGAGGGCCGTTTACAATGAGCAGTTCTTC.

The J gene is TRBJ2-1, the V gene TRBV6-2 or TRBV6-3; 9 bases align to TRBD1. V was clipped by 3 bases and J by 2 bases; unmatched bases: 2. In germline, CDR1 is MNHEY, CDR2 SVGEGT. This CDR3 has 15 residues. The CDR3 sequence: CASSYGTGPYNEQFF. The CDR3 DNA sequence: TGTGCCAGCAGTTATGGGACAGGGCCCTACAATGAGCAGTTCTTC.

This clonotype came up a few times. CDR3 sequence: CASSFKWGKNIQYF. Written as DNA, the CDR3 is TGTGCCAGCAGTTTTAAGTGGGGCAAAAACATTCAGTACTTC. The chain carries TRBV12-3 or TRBV12-4 and TRBJ2-4; D gene uncertain. The CDR3 runs to 14 residues. V was pared by 3 bases and J by 3 bases, with 9 bases between.

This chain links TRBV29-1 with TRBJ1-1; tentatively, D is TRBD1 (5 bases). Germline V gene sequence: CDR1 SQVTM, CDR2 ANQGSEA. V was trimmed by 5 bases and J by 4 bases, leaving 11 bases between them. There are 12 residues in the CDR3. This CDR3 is CSVPGRSTEAFF. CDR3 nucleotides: TGCAGCGTTCCGGGGCGCAGCACTGAAGCTTTCTTT.

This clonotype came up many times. Here the CDR3 DNA reads TGTGCCAGCAGCTTCCGGCTGATGGACAGAAACTATGGCTACACCTTC. Translation gives CASSFRLMDRNYGYTF. This chain links TRBV7-9 with TRBJ1-2, with D possibly TRBD1 on 6 matching bases. Trimming stripped 3 bases from V and 2 bases from J, with 16 bases between. Germline values: CDR1 SEHNR, CDR2 FQNEAQ (reference sequence). CDR3 length: 16 residues. Variable domain in full (rest from reference TRBV7-9 and TRBJ1-2): DTGVSQNPRHKITKRGQNVTFRCDPISEHNRLYWYRQTLGQGPEFLTYFQNEAQLEKSRLLSDRFSAERPKGSFSTLEIQRTEQGDSAMYLCASSFRLMDRNYGYTFGSGTRLTVV.

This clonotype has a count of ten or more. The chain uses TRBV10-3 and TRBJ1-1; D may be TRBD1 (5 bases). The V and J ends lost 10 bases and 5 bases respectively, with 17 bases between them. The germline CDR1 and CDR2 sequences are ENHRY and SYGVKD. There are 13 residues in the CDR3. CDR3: CATAGWGDTEAFF. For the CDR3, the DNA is TGTGCCACCGCGGGGTGGGGGGATACTGAAGCTTTCTTT.

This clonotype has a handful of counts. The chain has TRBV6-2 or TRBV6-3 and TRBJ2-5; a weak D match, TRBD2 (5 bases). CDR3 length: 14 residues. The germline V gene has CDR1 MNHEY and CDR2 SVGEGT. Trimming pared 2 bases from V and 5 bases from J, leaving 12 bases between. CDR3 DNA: TGTGCCAGCAGTTACACTAGTTTGGATGAGACCCAGTACTTC. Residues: CASSYTSLDETQYF.

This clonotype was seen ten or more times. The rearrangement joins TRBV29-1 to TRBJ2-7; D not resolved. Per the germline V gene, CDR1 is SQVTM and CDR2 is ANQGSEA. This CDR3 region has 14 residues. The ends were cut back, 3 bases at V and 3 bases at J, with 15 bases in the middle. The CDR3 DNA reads TGCAGCGTTGACTCCGGAGACGGTAACTACGAGCAGTACTTC. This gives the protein CSVDSGDGNYEQYF.

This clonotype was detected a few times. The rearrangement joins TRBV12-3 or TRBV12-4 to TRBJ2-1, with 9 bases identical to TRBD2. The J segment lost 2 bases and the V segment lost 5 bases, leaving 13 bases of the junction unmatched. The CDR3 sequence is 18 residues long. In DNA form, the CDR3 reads TGTGCCAGCAGTCTTGGGACTAGCAAAGGTATGGCCTACAATGAGCAGTTCTTC. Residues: CASSLGTSKGMAYNEQFF.

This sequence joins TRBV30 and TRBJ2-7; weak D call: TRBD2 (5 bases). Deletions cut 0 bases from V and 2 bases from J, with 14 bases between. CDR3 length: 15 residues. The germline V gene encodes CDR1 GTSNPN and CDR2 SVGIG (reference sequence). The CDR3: CAWSVSSVGAYEQYF. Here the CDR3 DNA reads TGTGCCTGGAGTGTCTCCTCGGTGGGAGCCTACGAGCAGTACTTC.

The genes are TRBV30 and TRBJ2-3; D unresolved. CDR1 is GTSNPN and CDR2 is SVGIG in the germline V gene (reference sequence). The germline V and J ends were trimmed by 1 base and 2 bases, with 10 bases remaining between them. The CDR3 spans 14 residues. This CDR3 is CAWSATTSTDTQYF. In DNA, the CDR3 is TGTGCCTGGAGTGCCACTACCTCCACAGATACGCAGTATTTT.

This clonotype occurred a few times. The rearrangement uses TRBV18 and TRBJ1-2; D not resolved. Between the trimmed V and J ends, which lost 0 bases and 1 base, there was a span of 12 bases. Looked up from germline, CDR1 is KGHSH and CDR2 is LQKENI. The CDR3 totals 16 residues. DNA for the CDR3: TGTGCCAGCTCACCACCGGGCGGATTCTTTAACTATGGCTACACCTTC. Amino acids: CASSPPGGFFNYGYTF.

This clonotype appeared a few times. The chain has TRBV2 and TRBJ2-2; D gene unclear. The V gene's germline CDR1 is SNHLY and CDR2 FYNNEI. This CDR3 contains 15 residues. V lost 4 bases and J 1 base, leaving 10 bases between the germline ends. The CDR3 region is CASSGAKLNTGELFF. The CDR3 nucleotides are TGTGCCAGCAGTGGTGCTAAGCTGAACACCGGGGAGCTGTTTTTT.

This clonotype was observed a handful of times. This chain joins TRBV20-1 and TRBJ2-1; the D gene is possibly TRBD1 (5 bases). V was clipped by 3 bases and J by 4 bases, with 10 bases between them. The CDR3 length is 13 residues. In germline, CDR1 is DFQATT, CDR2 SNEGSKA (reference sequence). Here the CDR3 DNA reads TGCAGTGCTAGTTTCCACAGGTACAATGAGCAGTTCTTC. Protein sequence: CSASFHRYNEQFF.

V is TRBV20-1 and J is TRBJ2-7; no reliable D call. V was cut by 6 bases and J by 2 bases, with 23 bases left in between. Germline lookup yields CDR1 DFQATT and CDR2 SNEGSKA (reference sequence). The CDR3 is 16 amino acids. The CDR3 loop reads CSAGPERRLTTYEQYF. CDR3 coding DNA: TGCAGTGCCGGCCCTGAGCGTCGACTTACTACCTACGAGCAGTACTTC.

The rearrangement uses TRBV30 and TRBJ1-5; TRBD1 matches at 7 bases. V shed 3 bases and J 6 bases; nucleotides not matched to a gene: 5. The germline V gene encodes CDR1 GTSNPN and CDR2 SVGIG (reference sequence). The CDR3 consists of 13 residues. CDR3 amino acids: CAWRDRAAQPQHF. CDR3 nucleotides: TGTGCCTGGAGAGACAGGGCAGCTCAGCCCCAGCATTTT.

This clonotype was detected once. The CDR3: CAWTFGGTHYNEQFF. For the CDR3, the DNA is TGTGCCTGGACGTTTGGTGGGACACACTACAATGAGCAGTTCTTC. The genes are TRBV30 and TRBJ2-1, with D possibly being TRBD1 (6 bases). V gave up 4 bases and J gave up 3 bases, with 16 bases separating them. Germline V CDR1 and CDR2: GTSNPN, SVGIG (reference sequence). The CDR3 spans 15 residues. The variable domain in full, with the rest retrieved from reference TRBV30 and TRBJ2-1, is SQTIHQWPATLVQPVGSPLSLECTVEGTSNPNLYWYRQAAGRGLQLLFYSVGIGQISSEVPQNLSASRPQDRQFILSSKKLLLSDSGFYLCAWTFGGTHYNEQFFGPGTRLTVL.